This T cell receptor (beta chain) was captured in a study of cytomegalovirus exposure and HLA in healthy donors. The PCR employed 60 Vbeta primers together with 13 Jbeta primers. Assay: immunoSEQ multiplex PCR; the TCRdb copy retains only in-frame clones and omits some. The data contain about 140,000 clones, 80% of them singletons. Trimming cost V 4 bases and J 6 bases; bases outside gene matches: 4. CDR1 is SGHDT, CDR2 YYEEEE, per germline. The CDR3 has 13 residues. The V gene is TRBV5-6, the J gene TRBJ2-7, with TRBD1 matching 10 bases. The TCR comes from a woman between 40 and 55 years old in good health and CMV-seronegative. Sample: PBMCs. CDR3 DNA: TGTGCCAGCAGCGTGACAGGGGGCGGCGAGCAGTACTTC. Its protein is CASSVTGGGEQYF.